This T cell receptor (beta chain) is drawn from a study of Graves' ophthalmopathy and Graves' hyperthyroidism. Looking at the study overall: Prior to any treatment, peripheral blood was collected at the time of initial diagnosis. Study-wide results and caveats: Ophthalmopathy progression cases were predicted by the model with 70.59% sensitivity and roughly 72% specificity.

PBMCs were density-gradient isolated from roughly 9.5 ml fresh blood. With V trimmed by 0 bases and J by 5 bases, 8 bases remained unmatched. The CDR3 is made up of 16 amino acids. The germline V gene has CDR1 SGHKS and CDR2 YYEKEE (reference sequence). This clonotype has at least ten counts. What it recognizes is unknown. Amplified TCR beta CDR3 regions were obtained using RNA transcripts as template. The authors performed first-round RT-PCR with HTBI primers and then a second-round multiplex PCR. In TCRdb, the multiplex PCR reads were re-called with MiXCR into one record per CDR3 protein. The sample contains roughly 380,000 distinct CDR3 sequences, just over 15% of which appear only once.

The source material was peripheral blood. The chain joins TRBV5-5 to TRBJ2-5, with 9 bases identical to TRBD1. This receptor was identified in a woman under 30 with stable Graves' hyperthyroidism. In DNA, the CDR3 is TGTGCCAGCAGCTTGGCACTGACAGGGGGACTTGAGACCCAGTACTTC. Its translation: CASSLALTGGLETQYF.